This T cell receptor beta chain emerged from a study of T cell responses to AZD1222 COVID-19 vaccine. Profiling relied on immunoSEQ multiplex PCR, and the TCRdb table lists in-frame clones only, not all of them. The sample has about 97,000 clones, 70% to 90% seen once. J was trimmed by 1 base and V by 2 bases; bases with no gene match: 10. CDR3 length: 20 amino acids. Germline lookup yields CDR1 SNHLY and CDR2 FYNNEI. Study observations and caveats: Donors were largely white British and mainly female; clonal diversity was possibly underestimated. Regions 160-218 and 743-854 dominated among vaccine-associated CD4 TCRs spanning spike.

Comment on this clone: What it binds is not known.

The origin of this receptor is an adult in good health. The source material was peripheral blood, sampled on day 0 of AZD1222 vaccination. The V call is TRBV2, the J call TRBJ2-6, with 11 bases lining up with TRBD1. Written as DNA, the CDR3 is TGTGCCAGCAGTGAACGGCGGGGGACAGGGGGTACTTCTGGGGCCAACGTCCTGACTTTC. Its protein is CASSERRGTGGTSGANVLTF. Using reference TRBV2 and TRBJ2-6 for the parts outside the CDR3, the full variable domain is EPEVTQTPSHQVTQMGQEVILRCVPISNHLYFYWYRQILGQKVEFLVSFYNNEISEKSEIFDDQFSVERPDGSNFTLKIRSTKLEDSAMYFCASSERRGTGGTSGANVLTFGAGSRLTVL.